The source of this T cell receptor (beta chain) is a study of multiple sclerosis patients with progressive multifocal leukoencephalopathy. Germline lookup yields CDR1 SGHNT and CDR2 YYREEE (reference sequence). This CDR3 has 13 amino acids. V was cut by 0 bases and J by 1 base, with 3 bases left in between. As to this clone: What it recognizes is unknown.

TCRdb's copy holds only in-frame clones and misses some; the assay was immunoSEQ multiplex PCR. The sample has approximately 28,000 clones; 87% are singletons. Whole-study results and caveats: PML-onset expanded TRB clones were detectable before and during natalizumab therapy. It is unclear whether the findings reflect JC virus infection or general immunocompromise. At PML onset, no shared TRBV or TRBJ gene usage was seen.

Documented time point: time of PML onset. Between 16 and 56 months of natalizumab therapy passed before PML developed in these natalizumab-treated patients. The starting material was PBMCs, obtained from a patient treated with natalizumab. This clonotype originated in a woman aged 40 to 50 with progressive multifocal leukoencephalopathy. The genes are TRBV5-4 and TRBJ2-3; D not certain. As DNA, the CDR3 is TGTGCCAGCAGCTTGGTTGGCACAGATACGCAGTATTTT. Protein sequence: CASSLVGTDTQYF.